This TCR beta chain is from a study of shared clonotypes between healthy human individuals. Study-level background: A donor's plate count was three for CD4 naive and three for CD4 memory; CD8 naive had two and CD8 memory one. Study results and caveats: A limitation of the genetic and exposure-history diversity represented arose from few donors. Estimated richness was generally greater in naive than memory subsets.

As regards this clone: The antigen remains undetermined. The same CDR3 is also encoded by other DNA sequences in this sample.

CDR1 and CDR2 from the germline V gene are MDHEN and SYDVKM. The CDR3 spans 13 residues. The V end lost 6 bases, the J end lost 3 bases, and 12 bases lay between the germline ends. Running of the assay took place at deep level. Method: immunoSEQ multiplex PCR; TCRdb's copy keeps in-frame clones and lacks some. The sample records some 1.5 million clones, roughly 95% being singletons. This clonotype was obtained from a young man in good health. The sequencing input was naive CD4+ T cells sorted from blood. Specified subset: CD45RA+ positively selected. The gene calls are TRBV28 and TRBJ2-7; the D is unclear. The CDR3 nucleotides read TGTGCCAGCAGCTCTGGACCCCTCTACGAGCAGTACTTC. Its translation is CASSSGPLYEQYF.